Listed below are T cell receptor beta chains from one sample, sequenced in a study of shared clonotypes between healthy human individuals. The table came from immunoSEQ multiplex PCR; TCRdb's copy has only in-frame clones and leaves some out. The sample holds about 1,500,000 clones, roughly 96% seen once. The material sequenced was naive CD4+ T cells sorted from blood. Receptors were obtained from a man aged 30 to 39 in good health. Both conserved end residues are part of each CDR3. A D gene is named only where the DNA matches it firmly.

J,D,V,CDR3
TRBJ2-1,-,TRBV20-1,CSASFNEQFF
TRBJ2-7,TRBD1,TRBV10-3,CAISLQGDGEQYF
TRBJ2-2,TRBD2,TRBV5-1,CASSLIAGRNTGELFF
TRBJ2-7,-,TRBV2,CASSSGRGRYEQYF
TRBJ1-5,-,TRBV7-4,CASSIGGGRDQPQHF
TRBJ1-3,-,TRBV4-1,CASSQASGLLSGNTIYF
TRBJ2-3,TRBD2,TRBV5-5,CASSFLAGSTDTQYF
TRBJ1-5,TRBD1,TRBV28,CASWGAGGPQHF
TRBJ2-3,TRBD2,TRBV7-8,CASSLVGGRVNTQYF
TRBJ2-1,-,TRBV5-1,CASSLWSGNSYNEQFF
TRBJ2-1,TRBD1,TRBV5-1,CASSSGTGTYNEQFF
TRBJ2-1,TRBD2,TRBV11-2,CASSSRRPLSGMSNEQFF
TRBJ2-1,TRBD2,TRBV7-3,CASRWTSGTYNGQFF
TRBJ2-5,TRBD2,TRBV9,CASSASSSGRAWGPETQYF
TRBJ1-1,TRBD1,TRBV29-1,CSVVMAAGGILSTEAFF
TRBJ2-3,TRBD2,TRBV6-1,CASSLAGGSTDTQYF
TRBJ2-1,TRBD2,TRBV4-1,CASSVTRERNEQFF
TRBJ2-2,TRBD1,TRBV7-7,CASSPGTGSRRELFF
TRBJ2-1,-,TRBV5-6,CASSSTFGAGTYEQFF
TRBJ2-6,-,TRBV27,CASSSWARRPSSGANVLTF
TRBJ2-1,TRBD2,TRBV14,CASSHRLGTRGNEQFF
TRBJ2-7,-,TRBV5-1,CASSLVNSGRDEQYF